This is a list of T cell receptor beta chains from one sample in a study of blood T cell repertoires in COVID-19. Clones were read by immunoSEQ multiplex PCR, and TCRdb kept only the in-frame ones, dropping some. The table lists 200,000 or so clones, 70% to 90% of them singletons. Sequenced sample: peripheral blood. These receptors were taken from a man between 50 and 59 years old with acute or convalescent COVID-19. Both conserved end residues are part of each CDR3. Fields, in order: V gene, CDR3 protein.

TRBV18 CASSPPSMNAYGPGNTIYF
TRBV5-6 CASSLVRLGADTQYF
TRBV25-1 CASSATRGSPYNEQFF
TRBV2 CASSDGRGANSPLHF
TRBV5-1 CASSLTTSGTNTGELFF
TRBV3-1/TRBV3-2 CASSLVRSSYEQYF
TRBV6-5 CASSYHHRGSNSPLHF
TRBV7-9 CASSLQGARNTEAFF
TRBV29-1 CSAKGLAQETQYF
TRBV7-2 CASSLALTLDYGYTF
TRBV7-2 CASSFSSQGLSSYNSPLHF
TRBV27 CASSSALQPQHF
TRBV11-3 CASSLGGGVDEQYF
TRBV5-1 CASSLIERGVNEQFF
TRBV21-1 CASSKELPSRAFF
TRBV30 CAWSPVSSYNSPLHF
TRBV5-1 CASSLVTGVNTGELFF
TRBV19 CASSIRSQATGSNQPQHF
TRBV3-1/TRBV3-2 CASSQVGGRSGYTF
TRBV7-2 CASSTRRGREQPQHF